A selection of T cell receptor beta chains follows, all from one sample in a study of T cells in Graves' hyperthyroidism and ophthalmopathy. TCRdb ran MiXCR on the multiplex PCR reads and lists one entry per CDR3 protein. The table records about 690,000 distinct CDR3 sequences, roughly 17% of them present only once. The specimen sequenced was blood. The source of these receptors is a man aged 45-65 years with Graves' hyperthyroidism. Both conserved end residues are part of each CDR3. The D gene is left open where the match is weak. For some rows the clone size is stated as once, few or many, or as a class when expanded; others skip it.

many,TRBV11-2,TRBD1,TRBJ1-1,TGTGCCAGCAGCAGAACCAGGGGGCCCGCCACTGAAGCTTTCTTT,CASSRTRGPATEAFF
.,TRBV28,TRBD1,TRBJ2-7,TGTGCCAGCAGTTTCGACAGGGGGAACTACGAGCAGTACTTC,CASSFDRGNYEQYF
many,TRBV6-2/TRBV6-3,.,TRBJ2-3,TGTGCCAGCAGCCTAGAGAGGGACAGCACAGATACGCAGTATTTT,CASSLERDSTDTQYF
.,TRBV5-1,.,TRBJ1-1,TGCGCCAGCAGCTTAAGCAGGAGAGCCCCTGAAGCTTTCTTT,CASSLSRRAPEAFF
.,TRBV3-1,.,TRBJ2-7,TGTGCCAGCAGACGGGGGATGAACTACGAGCAGTACTTC,CASRRGMNYEQYF
.,TRBV28,.,TRBJ1-4,TGTGCCAGCAGTTCTACCCAGGTGAATGAAAAACTGTTTTTT,CASSSTQVNEKLFF
many,TRBV29-1,.,TRBJ2-1,TGCAGCGTTGAAGAGGTTCGGTTTAATGAGCAGTTCTTC,CSVEEVRFNEQFF
many,TRBV28,.,TRBJ2-2,TGTGCCAGCAGTTTATTGGGGGCGAACACCGGGGAGCTGTTTTTT,CASSLLGANTGELFF
.,TRBV6-1,.,TRBJ2-7,TGTGCCTACGAGGGAAGGGGGGGGGAGCAGTACTTC,CAYEGRGGEQYF
many,TRBV2,.,TRBJ2-3,TGTGCCAGCAGGCGGGACAGAACTAGCACAGATACGCAGTATTTT,CASRRDRTSTDTQYF
many,TRBV3-1,.,TRBJ2-2,TGTGCCAGCAGCCAAATAAGAATAGCCGGGGAGCTGTTTTTT,CASSQIRIAGELFF
.,TRBV4-3,.,TRBJ2-7,TGCGCCAGCAGCCTACTGCTAGGGGCCACCTACGAGCAGTACTTC,CASSLLLGATYEQYF
few,TRBV6-4,.,TRBJ1-5,TGTGCCAGCAGTTACCCTCAGGCCAGCGGGCCCCAGCATTTT,CASSYPQASGPQHF
few,TRBV20-1,.,TRBJ2-7,TGCAGTGCTAGAGGGCTAGAGTCCGTGTCCTACGAGCAGTACTTC,CSARGLESVSYEQYF
many,TRBV28,.,TRBJ2-3,TGTGCCAGCAGTTTTGGGGCTGATGATACGCAGTATTTT,CASSFGADDTQYF
few,TRBV19,.,TRBJ1-5,TGTGCCAGTAGTATGGGTAGGGATCAGCCCCAGCATTTT,CASSMGRDQPQHF
.,TRBV4-2,.,TRBJ1-2,TGTGCCAGCAGCCTTTCTGAACGGGACACGAACTATGGCTACACCTTC,CASSLSERDTNYGYTF
few,TRBV28,.,TRBJ1-1,TGTGCCAGCAGTACAAACGACTGGGAAGCTTTCTTT,CASSTNDWEAFF
many,TRBV24-1,TRBD1,TRBJ2-1,TGTGCCACCAGTGGGGGGGACAGGGGGATCAATGAGCAGTTCTTC,CATSGGDRGINEQFF
many,TRBV2,.,TRBJ2-2,TGTGCCAGCAGGGTACAAAACACCGGGGAGCTGTTTTTT,CASRVQNTGELFF
many,TRBV5-1,TRBD2,TRBJ2-3,TGCGCCAGCAGCGGGGGACTAGCGGGAGGGCAAGCAGATACGCAGTATTTT,CASSGGLAGGQADTQYF
.,TRBV10-1,TRBD2,TRBJ2-2,TGCGCCAGCAGTGAGTCTACTAGCGGGAGGGCCGTCGGGGAGGTGTTTTTT,CASSESTSGRAVGEVFF
.,TRBV24-1,TRBD1,TRBJ2-7,TGTGCCACCAGTGACACCGGGACAGGGCGGCAGTACTTC,CATSDTGTGRQYF
.,TRBV4-3,.,TRBJ1-4,TGCGCCAGCAGCCAAGATAATGCGGGGTCTAATGAAAAACTGTTTTTT,CASSQDNAGSNEKLFF
.,TRBV27,.,TRBJ2-7,TGTGCCAGCAGTTTAAGACCCGCAGGGGCCTACGAGCAGTACTTC,CASSLRPAGAYEQYF
.,TRBV7-3,.,TRBJ2-1,TGTGCCAGCAGCCCGCATCGGGACTTAGGAGAGCAGTTCTTC,CASSPHRDLGEQFF
few,TRBV30,.,TRBJ1-6,TGTGCCTGGAGTGTAACCGGGACTTCGAGATCACCCCTCCACTTT,CAWSVTGTSRSPLHF
.,TRBV11-2,.,TRBJ2-4,TGTGCCAGCAGCTACCGGCAGGAGGGGATAAACATTCAGTACTTC,CASSYRQEGINIQYF
.,TRBV5-1,TRBD2,TRBJ2-3,TGCGCCAGCAGCTTGAACCTAGCGGGAGGAGGGACAGATACGCAGTATTTT,CASSLNLAGGGTDTQYF
.,TRBV19,TRBD2,TRBJ2-2,TGTGCCAGTAGTGAGGGACTAGGATATACCGGGGAGCTGTTTTTT,CASSEGLGYTGELFF
few,TRBV30,TRBD1,TRBJ2-7,TGTGCCTGGGACCGGGACAGCCCCTACGAGCAGTACTTC,CAWDRDSPYEQYF
many,TRBV28,TRBD2,TRBJ2-7,TGTGCCAGCAGTTTAGAGGGACTAGGCTACGAGCAGTACTTC,CASSLEGLGYEQYF
few,TRBV28,.,TRBJ2-7,TGTGCCAGCCTCCCCGGGGTGGCCTACGAGCAGTACTTC,CASLPGVAYEQYF
many,TRBV7-9,TRBD2,TRBJ2-1,TGTGCCAGCAGCTCGGAGGGGACTATAATTTACAATGAGCAGTTCTTC,CASSSEGTIIYNEQFF
.,TRBV2,.,TRBJ2-3,TGTGCCAGCAGGGACCGCCCCGTCGGGGCCACAGATACGCAGTATTTT,CASRDRPVGATDTQYF
few,TRBV19,TRBD1,TRBJ2-7,TGTGCCAGTAGTCCCTGGGGCGGGACAGGGACCTACGAGCAGTACTTC,CASSPWGGTGTYEQYF
many,TRBV6-2/TRBV6-3,.,TRBJ2-7,TGTGCCAGCAGTTACTCGGGGGAGGCGACCTACGAGCAGTACTTC,CASSYSGEATYEQYF
many,TRBV15,TRBD1,TRBJ2-1,TGTGCCACCAGCTCCAGGACAGGGAACAATGAGCAGTTCTTC,CATSSRTGNNEQFF
.,TRBV10-3,.,TRBJ2-1,TGTGCCATCACAGACCCCCTACTAACGGACTACAATGAGCAGTTCTTC,CAITDPLLTDYNEQFF
few,TRBV9,.,TRBJ2-5,TGTGCCAGCAGCGTAGTAGGGGGACTGGTCCGAGAGACCCAGTACTTC,CASSVVGGLVRETQYF
few,TRBV3-1,.,TRBJ2-2,TGTGCCAGCAGCCGAGGTTATAACACCGGGGAGCTGTTTTTT,CASSRGYNTGELFF
many,TRBV2,.,TRBJ2-3,TGTGCCAGCAGTGAAAGGAGAGCGGGCAGGTTGAGGGGAACAGATACGCAGTATTTT,CASSERRAGRLRGTDTQYF
many,TRBV12-3/TRBV12-4,TRBD1,TRBJ1-1,TGTGCCAGCAGTGAAACAGGGGGCGTCACTGAAGCTTTCTTT,CASSETGGVTEAFF
many,TRBV7-2,.,TRBJ1-5,TGTGCCAGCAGCTTAGATAGATTCGGCGGAGTTGCACAGCATTTT,CASSLDRFGGVAQHF